The present T cell receptor beta chain was sequenced within a study of T cell responses to AZD1222 COVID-19 vaccine. With 0 bases removed from V and 1 base from J, the gap between germline ends came to 12 bases. This CDR3 spans 16 amino acids. Germline V CDR1 and CDR2: MGHRA, YSYEKL. The data were produced by immunoSEQ multiplex PCR, yet TCRdb's version contains in-frame clones alone and is incomplete. The sample has under 200,000 clones, just over 90% seen once; the top ten hold approximately 1.6%. The sequencing here drew on peripheral blood, taken on day 0 of AZD1222 vaccination. This TCR derives from an adult in good health. J is TRBJ1-1 and V is TRBV4-1, with D unresolved. CDR3 residues: CASSQDLPPRNTEAFF. The DNA for the CDR3 is TGCGCCAGCAGCCAAGATCTTCCCCCTCGGAACACTGAAGCTTTCTTT.